The T cell receptor (beta chain) under discussion was sequenced for a study of blood T cell repertoires in COVID-19. Study-wide background: COVID-19 samples, acute and convalescent, were from the United States, Italy and Spain.

The germline V gene encodes CDR1 MNHEY and CDR2 SVGEGT. J gave up 8 bases and V 5 bases, and 10 bases lay outside the gene matches. The CDR3 covers 15 residues. Individuals drawn from under 30 US areas were about 18 to 95 years old. As originally analysed: Amplifying reference gene primers gave estimates of nucleated cell counts. Repertoires were generated with immunoSEQ multiplex PCR, while TCRdb's copy carries only in-frame clones and drops some. V and J calls plus clone size are reproduced from that table; the DNA served to infer D and trimming. The sample holds over 200,000 clones, approximately 80% seen once.

The sequenced sample was PBMCs or T cells enriched from blood (not recorded which). The clonotype was recovered from a man aged 55 to 70 who had recovered from COVID-19. The chain is built from TRBV6-2 or TRBV6-3 and TRBJ2-1, with 9 bases aligning to TRBD2. The DNA for the CDR3 is TGTGCCAGCAGTCCCGCCGGGACTAGCTTGGATGAGCAGTTCTTC. This translates into CASSPAGTSLDEQFF.